This T cell receptor beta chain was captured by sequencing in a study of blood T cell repertoires in COVID-19. Germline V gives CDR1 WNHNN, CDR2 SYGVQD (reference sequence). The CDR3 extends over 14 amino acids. V shed 7 bases and J 1 base; nucleotides not matched to a gene: 5. TCRdb's copy holds only in-frame clones and misses some; the assay was immunoSEQ multiplex PCR. The sample shows about 190,000 clones, 70% to 90% of them seen only once. The TCR originated in a woman in her forties who had recovered from COVID-19. The material sequenced was peripheral blood. V usage is TRBV10-1 and J usage is TRBJ1-1; 8 bases are a match to TRBD1. The CDR3 bases are TGCGCCAGCACGCGGGACAGGACGAACACTGAAGCTTTCTTT. As protein: CASTRDRTNTEAFF.